This TCR beta chain was captured in a study of T cells in Graves' hyperthyroidism and ophthalmopathy. Overall study findings and caveats: Peripheral blood also featured most of the thyroid clonotypes expanded above 0.001.

This clonotype was recorded a few times. Its specificity is unknown. A much bigger clone sits one base away, suggesting this may be a read error. Germline V gene lookup returns CDR1 KGHSH and CDR2 LQKENI. This CDR3 spans 14 amino acids. There were TCR beta CDR3 regions amplified from RNA transcripts. First-round RT-PCR targeting the TCR CDR3 was performed with the HTBI primer set. TCRdb analysed the multiplex PCR reads with MiXCR anew, one entry per CDR3 protein. The table records almost 250,000 distinct CDR3 sequences, around 26% of them present only once. The V and J genes are TRBV18 and TRBJ2-5; D gene uncertain. The sequence was collected from a woman aged 35 to 49 with Graves' ophthalmopathy. Sequencing input: blood. The CDR3 protein is CASSPPNRQEAQYF. For the CDR3, the DNA is TGTGCCAGCTCACCTCCTAACCGACAAGAGGCCCAGTACTTC.